A selection of T cell receptor beta chains follows, all from one sample in a study of cytomegalovirus exposure and HLA in healthy donors. Produced via immunoSEQ multiplex PCR; TCRdb's table is partial and in-frame only. The repertoire shows about 160,000 clones; the top ten hold 1.3%. The sample comprised PBMCs. These receptors originate from a woman aged 55-75 years in good health and CMV-seronegative. The CDR3 runs from the conserved cysteine through the conserved F or W.

v_gene: TRBV28
CDR3aa: CASSFTTKFYEQYF

v_gene: TRBV10-2
CDR3aa: CASRWTSGTNYNEQFF

v_gene: TRBV11-1
CDR3aa: CASSPVNTEAFF

v_gene: TRBV2
CDR3aa: CASSRQGAKNTGELFF

v_gene: TRBV19
CDR3aa: CASSMARGDGYTF

v_gene: TRBV2
CDR3aa: CASGLTRGPGEQYF

v_gene: TRBV6-5
CDR3aa: CASNLAGFETQYF

v_gene: TRBV6-1
CDR3aa: CASSEGAGSNEQYF

v_gene: TRBV6-5
CDR3aa: CASSYSPGSIYEQYF

v_gene: TRBV5-6
CDR3aa: CASSDTLRGGNSGNTIYF

v_gene: TRBV7-6
CDR3aa: CASSSQGGSYEQYF

v_gene: TRBV5-1
CDR3aa: CASSLGDRGTDTQYF

v_gene: TRBV5-1
CDR3aa: CASSPRTGKNIQYF

v_gene: TRBV5-1
CDR3aa: CASSLLTGANVLTF

v_gene: TRBV25-1
CDR3aa: CASSSKEYNEQFF

v_gene: TRBV9
CDR3aa: CASSVATSERTDTQYF

v_gene: TRBV28
CDR3aa: CATLQGNEQFF

v_gene: TRBV2
CDR3aa: CASTGQGRLLLGYTF

v_gene: TRBV11-2
CDR3aa: CASSSRLAGDQETQYF

v_gene: TRBV13
CDR3aa: CASSSGTGQYEQYF

v_gene: TRBV7-2
CDR3aa: CASSPLAGGRGITDTQYF

v_gene: TRBV7-3
CDR3aa: CASSSSRMNTEAFF

v_gene: TRBV10-3
CDR3aa: CASQTGTEASYEQYF

v_gene: TRBV5-6
CDR3aa: CASSFRDISYNEQFF

v_gene: TRBV5-4
CDR3aa: CASSVTGAGSYEQYF

v_gene: TRBV7-3
CDR3aa: CASSPMGQGTYEQYF

v_gene: TRBV6-5
CDR3aa: CASSLAGDKSYEQYF

v_gene: TRBV7-3
CDR3aa: CASSLGGGGADTQYF

v_gene: TRBV19
CDR3aa: CASNPRTGPNTEAFF

v_gene: TRBV27
CDR3aa: CASSLRGTDTQYF

v_gene: TRBV5-1
CDR3aa: CASSLDIGGAETQYF

v_gene: TRBV30
CDR3aa: CAWSTGQGATEAFF

v_gene: TRBV4-2
CDR3aa: CASSQVSSGSYNEQFF

v_gene: TRBV7-6
CDR3aa: CASSLPGENEQFF

v_gene: TRBV18
CDR3aa: CASSPSGGNQPQHF

v_gene: TRBV5-4
CDR3aa: CASSSTGGIGYGYTF